This TCR beta chain stems from a study of OX40 agonist ivuxolimab in advanced cancers. Background on the study: Patients were given ivuxolimab, an antibody that agonizes OX40 (CD134). Study-level points and caveats: The 0.1-3.0 mg/kg partial responders had among the lowest clonal expansion. The investigators did not determine what antigen specificity the expanded peripheral T cells had. The average count of expanded clones was higher among CD8+ T cells than among CD4+.

About this clone itself: Its antigen is undetermined.

Generated by immunoSEQ multiplex PCR, the TCRdb table keeps only in-frame clones and is missing some. The sample lists under 45,000 clones; around four fifths were seen once. The sample consisted of CD4+ or CD8+ T cells sorted from blood, taken in a trial of the OX40 agonist ivuxolimab. The sequence was obtained from an adult with an advanced solid tumor such as melanoma, head and neck, liver or kidney cancer.

Written as DNA, the CDR3 is TGTGCCAGCAGTTCTCCCGGGACAGGAGCCTACGAGCAGTACTTC. Translating gives CASSSPGTGAYEQYF. The chain has TRBV28 and TRBJ2-7; 8 nucleotides agree with TRBD1. The germline gives CDR1 MDHEN, CDR2 SYDVKM. The CDR3 runs 15 residues. The V gene end was trimmed by 4 bases and the J gene end by 2 bases; junction bases not matched to a gene: 7.